The next 7 T cell receptor beta chains were all read from a single sample in a study of regulatory T cells in long-lasting Graves disease. To make TCR beta libraries, researchers used iRepertoire HTBI primers and Arm-PCR of CDR3 regions. TCRdb re-called the multiplex PCR reads through MiXCR, storing one row per CDR3 protein. The repertoire holds approximately 540,000 distinct CDR3 sequences, with 12% as singletons. As to time point: newly diagnosed GD, antithyroid drugs for less than 3 months. With RNA extracted from PBMCs as input, the TCR library was made. These data were likewise used in another study, on T cells in Graves' hyperthyroidism and ophthalmopathy.

Source: peripheral blood mononuclear cells (PBMCs), taken at new diagnosis, from a patient treated with antithyroid drugs. These receptors came from a woman younger than 45 with Graves disease.

The chain carries TRBV4-1 and TRBJ2-7; D is uncertain. The CDR3 is 15 amino acids. Germline V gives CDR1 MGHRA, CDR2 YSYEKL. Trimming left V 3 bases short and J 5 bases short, with 17 bases between. The CDR3 nucleotides read TGCGCCAGCAGCCACCCGGACGCATGGAAGGACGAGCAGTACTTC. Translating gives CASSHPDAWKDEQYF.

The chain combines TRBV29-1 with TRBJ2-1, with unresolved D. The germline V and J ends were trimmed by 5 bases and 1 base, with 3 bases remaining between them. CDR1 and CDR2 from the germline V gene are SQVTM and ANQGSEA. This CDR3 region has 11 residues. The CDR3 reads CSVPSYNEQFF. CDR3 in DNA: TGCAGCGTTCCGTCCTACAATGAGCAGTTCTTC.

This clonotype was observed at least ten times. This chain connects TRBV2 to TRBJ2-2, with D possibly TRBD1 on 6 matching bases. The CDR3 has 15 residues. Trimming cost V 6 bases and J 0 bases, with 11 bases left between them. CDR1 and CDR2 (germline): SNHLY, FYNNEI. The CDR3 region has the DNA TGTGCCAGCAGGGCGGACAGAGCGAACACCGGGGAGCTGTTTTTT. Its translation: CASRADRANTGELFF.

This clonotype was seen ten or more times. The rearrangement joins TRBV29-1 to TRBJ2-5, with D possibly matching TRBD2 (7 bases). Trimming removed 2 bases at V and 1 base at J, with 11 bases between. The germline gives CDR1 SQVTM, CDR2 ANQGSEA. CDR3 length: 14 residues. In nucleotides, the CDR3 is TGCAGCGTTGAACGGGGGGCCTCCCAAGAGACCCAGTACTTC. Its protein is CSVERGASQETQYF.

This clonotype was picked up many times. V and J are TRBV27 and TRBJ1-2, with 9 bases that match TRBD1. CDR3 length equals 13 residues. From germline, CDR1 is MNHEY and CDR2 SMNVEV (reference sequence). The trim removed 8 bases at V and 8 bases at J, leaving 9 bases unmatched. CDR3 coding DNA: TGTGCCAGCCGCCGGGACAGGGAGGGCGGCTACACCTTC. Translating gives CASRRDREGGYTF.

This rearrangement joins TRBV9 to TRBJ1-1, with D tentatively TRBD1 (6 bases). Trimming pared 4 bases from V and 4 bases from J, leaving 17 bases between. The CDR3 is 15 residues long. The V gene's germline CDR1 is SGDLS and CDR2 YYNGEE. The DNA for the CDR3 is TGTGCCAGCAGCTTTTTAGGGGGGGACACCACTGAAGCTTTCTTT. Translation gives CASSFLGGDTTEAFF. The entire variable domain, with the rest obtained from reference TRBV9 and TRBJ1-1, is as follows: DSGVTQTPKHLITATGQRVTLRCSPRSGDLSVYWYQQSLDQGLQFLIQYYNGEERAKGNILERFSAQQFPDLHSELNLSSLELGDSALYFCASSFLGGDTTEAFFGQGTRLTVV.

This clonotype was recorded a few times. The V call is TRBV6-1, the J call TRBJ2-1, with 10 bases lining up with TRBD2. This CDR3 comprises 16 residues. V was clipped by 1 base and J by 3 bases; unmatched bases: 3. CDR1 is MNHNS and CDR2 is SASEGT in the germline V gene. As DNA, the CDR3 is TGTGCCAGCAGTGAAGGGACTAGCGGATTCTACAATGAGCAGTTCTTC. It encodes CASSEGTSGFYNEQFF.